This record looks at one T cell receptor beta chain sequence and its context. This specimen belongs to a study of shared clonotypes between healthy human individuals. In germline, CDR1 is MDHEN, CDR2 SYDVKM. The CDR3 sequence is 15 residues long. Trimming took off 6 bases at V and 4 bases at J, with 15 bases between the two ends. TCRdb's copy holds only in-frame clones and misses some; the assay was immunoSEQ multiplex PCR. Counted here are millions of clones, 85% to 95% occurring once; the ten biggest clones make up about 0.39%. Sequencing used naive CD4+ T cells from PBMCs. Subset described: CD45RA+ positively selected. The receptor's source is a man between 18 and 35 years old in good health. Some clones in this sample may be carry-over from other donors' samples. The chain employs TRBV28 and TRBJ2-2, with no clear D. CDR3 coding DNA: TGTGCCAGCAGCCACATCATCGACTCCACCGGGGAGCTGTTTTTT. This translates into CASSHIIDSTGELFF.